This TCR beta chain was profiled in a study of PD-1 blockade in classical Hodgkin lymphoma. Overall study: With a 2-week interval, patients received intravenous nivolumab at 3 mg/kg. Study-level points and caveats: By C4D1, CD4+ diversity increased significantly, especially in complete responders. The drivers behind the repertoire differences, possibly disease activity or prior therapy, remain undefined.

Exposure to brentuximab vedotin varied, and each patient had relapsed following autologous stem cell transplantation. The best responses consisted of complete response, partial response or progressive disease. For this clone: Its antigen is not known.

Profiling relied on immunoSEQ multiplex PCR, and the TCRdb table lists in-frame clones only, not all of them. The sample lists some 90,000 clones, about nine tenths occurring once. V was pared by 7 bases and J by 4 bases, with 14 bases between. This CDR3 spans 13 amino acids. CDR1 is MNHEY and CDR2 is SVGAGI in the germline V gene. The input for sequencing was peripheral blood mononuclear cells (PBMCs), taken before the second cycle of nivolumab. This clonotype was sampled from a human donor with classical Hodgkin lymphoma. The chain employs TRBV6-5 and TRBJ2-7; maybe TRBD1 (6 bases). The CDR3 here is CASNHLGGYEQYF. The CDR3 nucleotides read TGTGCCAGCAACCACTTAGGGGGATACGAGCAGTACTTC.